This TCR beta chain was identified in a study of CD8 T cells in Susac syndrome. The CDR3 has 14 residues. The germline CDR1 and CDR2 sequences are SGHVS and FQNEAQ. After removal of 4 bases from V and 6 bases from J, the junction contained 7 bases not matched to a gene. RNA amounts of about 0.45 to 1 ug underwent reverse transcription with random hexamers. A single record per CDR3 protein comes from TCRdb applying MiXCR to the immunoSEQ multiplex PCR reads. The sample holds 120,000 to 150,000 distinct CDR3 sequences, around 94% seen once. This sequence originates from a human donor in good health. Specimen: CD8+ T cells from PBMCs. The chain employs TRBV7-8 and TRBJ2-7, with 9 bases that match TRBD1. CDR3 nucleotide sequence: TGTGCCAGCAGCTCAAGGGGACAGGGTATCGAGCAGTACTTC. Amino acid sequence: CASSSRGQGIEQYF.